This section outlines one TCR beta chain sequence together with its context. The target of this receptor is not known. No base-level quality is on record; no much larger clone is a single base apart. Genomic DNA was used as template for profiling of TCR beta VDJ combinations and CDR3 sequences. An Illumina HiSeq 2000 was used for TCR repertoire sequencing. As for the original processing: Repertoire assessment relied on Simpson's diversity index, CDR3 size and DJ length profiles, and TRBV/TRBJ rearrangement plots. The most abundant DNA sequence in the deep sequencing data was defined as the immunodominant clone. CDR3 amino acid sequences were screened for sharing across subjects and were compared with published repertoires and the VDJdb database. The public reads were quality trimmed at Q25 with fastp and then assembled into clones with MiXCR by TCRdb, keeping productive beta chains. Records with the same CDR3 protein are collapsed into one entry carrying the most frequent genes and DNA. TCRdb, not the authors, supplied the V and J calls. Present in this sample are some 240,000 distinct CDR3 sequences, roughly 33% of which were seen just once. The ten largest clones represent 0.95% to 1.2% of the sample.

In the study, sorted CD4+ and CD8+ blood T cells from patients with severe aplastic anemia and from healthy subjects underwent deep sequencing of TCR repertoires. Ficoll-Paque density gradient centrifugation was used to isolate peripheral blood mononuclear cells. Before DNA extraction, CD4+ and CD8+ T cells were sorted by FACS or by magnetic beads. This specimen comes from a study of CD8+CD57+ T cells in acquired aplastic anemia (dated by TCRdb to 2016 to 2019). Describing the broader study: A mean of around 3.3 ug of DNA, ranging from about 0.19 to 30 ug, was extracted from sorted CD4+ and CD8+ cells. Mean read counts for healthy donor samples were roughly 10 million for CD4+ cells and fewer than 12 million for CD8+ cells.

CDR3 length: 14 amino acids, cysteine to phenylalanine. Of the read, only the CDR3 DNA is kept; its 42 bases are in frame from base 1. V and J are truncated by 2 bases and 1 base respectively, leaving an intervening sequence of 9 bases. As encoded in the germline V gene, CDR1 is SGHRS while CDR2 is YFSETQ. The study at large found these results: Twenty-nine CD8+ CDR3 sequences were found in both patients and controls but appeared to be highly expressed in patients and within the immunodominant clones of the patients. No significant difference in CD8+ Simpson's diversity was found between patients and healthy controls (P=0.060).

The sequence joins TRBV5-1 to TRBJ1-2; the D gene identity is not certain. The origin of this receptor is a human donor in good health, serving as a control. Sequenced sample: sorted CD4+, CD8+, or CD8+CD57+ T cells (not recorded which) from PBMCs. The bases are TGCGCCAGCAGCTTATTACCAGATAACTATGGCTACACCTTC. This encodes CASSLLPDNYGYTF.